What follows describes a single T cell receptor (beta chain). When sampled, the donors appeared nominally healthy, though they likely had unrecorded immune exposures. Losses at the gene ends were 4 bases for V and 0 bases for J; bases not matched to a gene: 4. Germline V gives CDR1 SGHRS, CDR2 YFSETQ. The CDR3 runs to 15 residues. The sample belongs to a study of cytomegalovirus exposure and HLA in healthy donors. Turning to the study itself: Out of 398 genotyped donors, about 80% belonged to the Caucasian-associated ancestry cluster.

The PCR employed 60 Vbeta primers together with 13 Jbeta primers. In the authors' workflow: Later analysis identified 88 million or so unique TCR beta chains, approximately 11 million shared. The assay was immunoSEQ multiplex PCR, and TCRdb's table has in-frame clones only and misses some. The V and J calls and clone size were taken over from that table, and D and trimming were inferred from the DNA. The table lists over 200,000 clones, 80% to 90% of them singletons, with roughly 0.99% in the top ten. The clonotype originates from a woman under 30 in good health and CMV-seronegative. The sample taken for sequencing was PBMCs. This rearrangement joins TRBV5-1 to TRBJ1-3; 7 bases map to TRBD1. For the CDR3, the DNA is TGCGCCAGCAGCCCGGACAGGCACTCTGGAAACACCATATATTTT. It translates to CASSPDRHSGNTIYF.